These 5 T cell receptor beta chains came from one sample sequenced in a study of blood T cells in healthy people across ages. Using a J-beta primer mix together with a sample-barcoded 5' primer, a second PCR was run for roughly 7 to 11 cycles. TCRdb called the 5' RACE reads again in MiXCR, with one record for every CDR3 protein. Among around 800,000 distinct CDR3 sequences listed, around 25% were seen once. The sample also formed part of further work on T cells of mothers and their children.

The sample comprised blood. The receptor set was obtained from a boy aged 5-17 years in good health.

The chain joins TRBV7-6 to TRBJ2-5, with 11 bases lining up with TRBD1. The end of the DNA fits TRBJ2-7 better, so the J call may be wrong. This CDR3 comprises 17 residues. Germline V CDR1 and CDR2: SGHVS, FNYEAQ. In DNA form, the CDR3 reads TGTGCCAGCAGCTTACCTTCCGCCGGGACAGGGGGCTACGAGCAGTACTTC. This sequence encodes CASSLPSAGTGGYEQYF.

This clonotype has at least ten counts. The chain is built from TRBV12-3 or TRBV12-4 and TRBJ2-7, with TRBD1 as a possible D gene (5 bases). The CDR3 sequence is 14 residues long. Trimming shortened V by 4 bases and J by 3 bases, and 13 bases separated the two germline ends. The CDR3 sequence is CASSSQGPRYEQYF. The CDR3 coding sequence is TGTGCCAGCAGTTCCCAGGGCCCCCGCTACGAGCAGTACTTC.

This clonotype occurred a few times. As DNA, the CDR3 is TGCGCCAGCAGCTTAAACCAGGGAACCGGGGAGCTGTTTTTT. This sequence encodes CASSLNQGTGELFF. The chain is built from TRBV5-1 and TRBJ2-2, with a possible D match to TRBD1 (5 bases). This CDR3 contains 14 residues. Germline V lookup: CDR1 SGHRS, CDR2 YFSETQ. The V and J ends lost 2 bases and 5 bases respectively, with 10 bases between them.

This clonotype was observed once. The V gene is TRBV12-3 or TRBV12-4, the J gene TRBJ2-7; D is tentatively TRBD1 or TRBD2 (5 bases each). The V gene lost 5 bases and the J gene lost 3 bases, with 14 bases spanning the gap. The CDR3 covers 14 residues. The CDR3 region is CASSPGTVLYEQYF. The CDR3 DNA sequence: TGTGCCAGCAGTCCCGGGACGGTCCTCTACGAGCAGTACTTC.

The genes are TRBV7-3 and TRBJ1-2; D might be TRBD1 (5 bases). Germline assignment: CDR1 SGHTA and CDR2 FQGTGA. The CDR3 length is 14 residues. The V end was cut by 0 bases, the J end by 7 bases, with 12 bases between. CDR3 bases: TGTGCCAGCAGCTTAACCCATGGGGACGGTGGCTACACCTTC. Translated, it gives CASSLTHGDGGYTF.